The 30 T cell receptor beta chains given below trace back to one sample, sequenced in a study of T-cell memory formation after mild COVID-19. TCRdb used MiXCR to reprocess the 5' RACE reads, holding one entry per CDR3 protein. This sample carries more than 25,000 distinct CDR3 sequences, about 16% of them seen once, and the ten largest clones take over 1.1%. Sequencing was carried out using PBMCs or a T cell subset sorted from them (not recorded which). All receptors come from an adult who had mild COVID-19 (a few samples of this study predate the infection). Cell type and time point are not known.

This clonotype was seen repeatedly, ten times or more. CDR3 coding DNA: TGTGCCAGCAGCCACCCCAGAGGGCGCACTGAAGCTTTCTTT. Amino acids: CASSHPRGRTEAFF. The rearrangement joins TRBV11-2 to TRBJ1-1; D ambiguous. Germline lookup yields CDR1 SGHAT and CDR2 FQNNGV. Trimming took 5 bases from V and 4 from J, leaving 14 bases between them. The CDR3 extends over 14 amino acids. The full variable domain, its missing parts supplied by reference TRBV11-2 and TRBJ1-1, is EAGVAQSPRYKIIEKRQSVAFWCNPISGHATLYWYQQILGQGPKLLIQFQNNGVVDDSQLPKDRFSAERLKGVDSTLKIQPAKLEDSAVYLCASSHPRGRTEAFFGQGTRLTVV.

About this clonotype: One end of the junction is discordant with germline, which a read error may explain. The V gene is TRBV5-8, the J gene TRBJ2-3; TRBD2 matches at 11 bases. The V gene's germline CDR1 is SGHTS and CDR2 YDEGEE. The CDR3 runs to 14 residues. The DNA for the CDR3 is TGTGCCAGCAGCTTGGACCTAGCGGGAGGCCCTCGGATTTTT. Translating it yields CASSLDLAGGPRIF. Full variable domain (remainder filled in from reference TRBV5-8 and TRBJ2-3): EAGVTQSPTHLIKTRGQQATLRCSPISGHTSVYWYQQALGLGLQFLLWYDEGEERNRGNFPPRFSGRQFPNYSSELNVNALELEDSALYLCASSLDLAGGPRIFGPGTRLTVL.

The chain has TRBV3-1 and TRBJ2-2; D may be TRBD1 or TRBD2 (6 bases each). CDR3 length equals 16 residues. Germline values: CDR1 LGHDT, CDR2 YNNKEL (reference sequence). V shed 4 bases and J shed 0 bases, with 12 bases lying between them. The CDR3 region has the DNA TGTGCCAGCAGCCGCCGAGGGGGGCCGAACACCGGGGAGCTGTTTTTT. Its translation is CASSRRGGPNTGELFF.

This clonotype has only a few counts. The rearrangement joins TRBV4-1 to TRBJ2-1; unclear D gene. The CDR3 has 14 amino acids. V was clipped by 10 bases and J by 2 bases, with 15 bases between them. CDR1 is MGHRA and CDR2 is YSYEKL in the germline V gene. CDR3: CATSQMRAYNEQFF. The DNA for the CDR3 is TGCGCCACCTCCCAAATGAGAGCCTACAATGAGCAGTTCTTC.

This clonotype was picked up many times. The chain combines TRBV12-3 or TRBV12-4 with TRBJ1-5; no reliable D call. V shed 7 bases and J shed 5 bases, with 12 bases lying between them. The CDR3 consists of 13 residues. CDR3 sequence reads: CASIADGYQPQHF. The CDR3 DNA reads TGTGCCAGCATCGCTGATGGGTATCAGCCCCAGCATTTT.

This clonotype has at least ten counts. This chain uses TRBV7-2 with TRBJ2-2; D is ambiguous. Germline assignment: CDR1 SGHTA and CDR2 FQGNSA. The V end was cut by 4 bases, the J end by 6 bases, with 9 bases between. CDR3 length equals 13 residues. CDR3 in DNA: TGTGCCAGCAGCTCGCGAAGCTCCGGGGAGCTGTTTTTT. Translating gives CASSSRSSGELFF.

This clonotype has ten or more counts. The chain uses TRBV12-3 or TRBV12-4 and TRBJ2-1; TRBD2 matches at 12 bases. This CDR3 spans 15 amino acids. With 6 bases clipped from V and 5 bases from J, the junction kept 5 bases outside the gene matches. CDR3 in amino acids: CASRPTSGGHNEQFF. In DNA form, the CDR3 reads TGTGCCAGCAGACCGACTAGCGGGGGACACAATGAGCAGTTCTTC.

This clonotype was picked up many times. This chain links TRBV7-9 with TRBJ2-1, with D perhaps matching TRBD2 (6 bases). Germline values: CDR1 SEHNR, CDR2 FQNEAQ (reference sequence). V lost 5 bases to trimming and J lost 0 bases, with 11 bases between them. The CDR3 spans 15 residues. The CDR3 sequence: CASSLLGGSYNEQFF. The CDR3 DNA follows: TGTGCCAGCAGCCTCCTGGGGGGCTCCTACAATGAGCAGTTCTTC.

This clonotype has ten or more counts. This sequence joins TRBV20-1 and TRBJ2-1, with D tentatively TRBD1 (6 bases). Germline CDR1 reads DFQATT; CDR2 reads SNEGSKA (reference sequence). The V and J ends lost 6 bases and 0 bases respectively, with 18 bases between them. The length of the CDR3 is 16 residues. The DNA of the CDR3 is TGCAGTGCCCCCACAAGTAGGGGGAGCTCCTACAATGAGCAGTTCTTC. Translation: CSAPTSRGSSYNEQFF.

This clonotype was seen repeatedly, ten times or more. This sequence joins TRBV20-1 and TRBJ1-2; D perhaps matches TRBD1 (5 bases). Trimming took 0 bases from V and 8 from J, leaving 16 bases between them. Germline CDR1 and CDR2: DFQATT and SNEGSKA (reference sequence). The CDR3 length is 14 residues. As DNA, the CDR3 is TGCAGTGCTAGAGATCACCAGGGACTCCTAGGCTACACCTTC. Translation: CSARDHQGLLGYTF.

The table lists this clonotype with many counts. The rearrangement uses TRBV7-9 and TRBJ2-1; 7 bases agree with TRBD2. Trimming removed 7 bases from V and 4 bases from J; junction bases left unmatched: 10. Per germline, CDR1 SEHNR and CDR2 FQNEAQ (reference sequence). This CDR3 is built from 15 residues. Here the CDR3 DNA reads TGTGCCAGCACTTCGGGTAGCGGGCCTTACAATGAGCAGTTCTTC. Amino acids: CASTSGSGPYNEQFF.

This clonotype was seen repeatedly, ten times or more. The chain has TRBV7-9 and TRBJ2-2; D call uncertain. Germline CDR1 and CDR2: SEHNR and FQNEAQ (reference sequence). Trimming cost V 3 bases and J 7 bases, with 9 bases left between them. This CDR3 has 13 residues. This chain's CDR3 is CASSFGEGGELFF. CDR3 DNA: TGTGCCAGCAGCTTTGGTGAAGGCGGGGAGCTGTTTTTT.

V and J are TRBV4-2 and TRBJ1-1, with D uncertain. V was pared by 0 bases and J by 0 bases, with 14 bases between. The CDR3 spans 17 residues. From germline, CDR1 is LGHNA and CDR2 YNFKEQ. The CDR3 loop is CASSQDGLGLLNTEAFF. CDR3 sequence (DNA): TGTGCCAGCAGCCAAGATGGCTTGGGGTTGTTGAACACTGAAGCTTTCTTT.

This clonotype came up a few times. The chain combines TRBV20-1 with TRBJ1-1, with 10 positions matching TRBD1. With 0 bases clipped from V and 13 bases from J, the junction kept 8 bases outside the gene matches. From germline, CDR1 is DFQATT and CDR2 SNEGSKA (reference sequence). This CDR3 contains 13 residues. CDR3 nucleotides: TGCAGTGCTAGAGATCTTATGGGACAGGGGAATTTCTTT. This codes for CSARDLMGQGNFF.

This clonotype was counted many times. The V gene is TRBV7-2, the J gene TRBJ2-5; D possibly matches TRBD1 or TRBD2 (5 bases each). Per germline, CDR1 SGHTA and CDR2 FQGNSA. The CDR3 spans 15 residues. V lost 5 bases, J lost 5 bases, and 18 bases lay in between. The CDR3 sequence is CASSGDWGWGETQYF. For the CDR3, the DNA is TGTGCCAGCAGCGGCGACTGGGGGTGGGGGGAGACCCAGTACTTC. Full variable domain (rest looked up from reference TRBV7-2 and TRBJ2-5): GAGVSQSPSNKVTEKGKDVELRCDPISGHTALYWYRQSLGQGLEFLIYFQGNSAPDKSGLPSDRFSAERTGGSVSTLTIQRTQQEDSAVYLCASSGDWGWGETQYFGPGTRLLVL.

This clonotype is categorized as medium-sized. The chain's CDR3 is CASSPGLSTDTQYF. The CDR3, as DNA: TGCGCCAGCAGTCCCGGCCTTAGCACAGATACGCAGTATTTT. V usage is TRBV5-1 and J usage is TRBJ2-3; no firm D call. The CDR3 is 14 amino acids. Trimming shortened V by 5 bases and J by 0 bases, and 10 bases separated the two germline ends. CDR1 is SGHRS and CDR2 is YFSETQ in the germline V gene.

The table lists this clonotype with many counts. This chain uses TRBV5-1 with TRBJ2-2, with 11 bases lining up with TRBD2. Germline lookup yields CDR1 SGHRS and CDR2 YFSETQ. With V trimmed by 4 bases and J by 4 bases, 15 bases remained unmatched. This CDR3 is built from 19 residues. In DNA form, the CDR3 reads TGCGCCAGCAGCCCTGGGCGGTCTAGCGGGGGGCTAATCACCGGGGAGCTGTTTTTT. Translation gives CASSPGRSSGGLITGELFF.

This clonotype appeared many times. This rearrangement joins TRBV29-1 to TRBJ2-7; 10 bases fit TRBD1. This CDR3 has 15 amino acids. The germline V gene has CDR1 SQVTM and CDR2 ANQGSEA. V dropped 5 bases and J dropped 5; count of bases not matched to a gene: 12. The CDR3 coding sequence is TGCAGCGTTACGACAGGGGGCCTCGGACAAAACGAGCAGTACTTC. This codes for CSVTTGGLGQNEQYF.

The table lists this clonotype with a few counts. The V gene is TRBV19, the J gene TRBJ2-5; 9 nucleotides agree with TRBD2. This CDR3 has 15 residues. V lost 5 bases, J lost 7 bases, and 11 bases stayed unmatched. The V gene's germline CDR1 is LNHDA and CDR2 SQIVND (reference sequence). CDR3 nucleotide sequence: TGTGCCAGTAGTGCTGCCGGGACTAGCACTGGGACCCAGTACTTC. Encoded protein: CASSAAGTSTGTQYF.

There are many counts of this clonotype. This sequence joins TRBV5-1 and TRBJ2-2; 9 bases are shared with TRBD2. J gave up 0 bases and V 4 bases, and 4 bases lay outside the gene matches. Germline V gene data show CDR1 as SGHRS and CDR2 as YFSETQ. The CDR3 contains 16 residues. For the CDR3, the DNA is TGCGCCAGCAGCCTGGGACTAGCTGCGAACACCGGGGAGCTGTTTTTT. Its translation: CASSLGLAANTGELFF.

The sample holds many counts of this clonotype. The V gene is TRBV7-2, the J gene TRBJ2-1, with TRBD2 matching 15 bases. J was trimmed by 7 bases and V by 5 bases; bases with no gene match: 6. CDR1 is SGHTA, CDR2 FQGNSA, per germline. The CDR3 is made up of 16 amino acids. CDR3 DNA sequence: TGTGCCAGCAGCCCGGGACTAGCGGGGGGTGAAAATGAGCAGTTCTTC. Its translation is CASSPGLAGGENEQFF.

J is TRBJ2-1 and V is TRBV7-3; TRBD2 matches 8 bases. This CDR3 comprises 14 residues. V lost 4 bases to trimming and J lost 4 bases; unmatched junction nucleotides: 3. Germline CDR1 and CDR2: SGHTA and FQGTGA. CDR3 nucleotides: TGTGCCAGCAGCTCCGTAGCGGGATACAATGAGCAGTTCTTC. Translation: CASSSVAGYNEQFF.

This clonotype showed up many times. The chain has TRBV5-1 and TRBJ2-7; D ambiguous. V was trimmed by 0 bases and J by 3 bases, leaving 1 base between them. This CDR3 has 11 amino acids. Germline CDR1 SGHRS, CDR2 YFSETQ. Here the CDR3 DNA reads TGCGCCAGCAGCTTGGACTACGAGCAGTACTTC. Translation: CASSLDYEQYF.

The sample holds one count of this clonotype. The chain combines TRBV7-9 with TRBJ1-1, with D possibly being TRBD1 (6 bases). The germline V gene has CDR1 SEHNR and CDR2 FQNEAQ (reference sequence). CDR3 length: 15 amino acids. V dropped 4 bases and J dropped 3 bases, with 15 bases sitting between them. The CDR3 here is CASSSRQAEYTEAFF. Written as DNA, the CDR3 is TGTGCCAGCAGCTCGCGACAGGCGGAATACACTGAAGCTTTCTTT.

This clonotype is medium-sized by share. The chain uses TRBV12-3 or TRBV12-4 and TRBJ2-1; D is tentatively TRBD1 or TRBD2 (6 bases each). CDR3 length: 18 amino acids. V shed 5 bases and J shed 0 bases, with 20 bases lying between them. The CDR3 DNA is TGTGCCAGCAGTCACTCGGGGGCGCGAAGAAGCTCCTACAATGAGCAGTTCTTC. This translates into CASSHSGARRSSYNEQFF.

This clonotype occurred many times. V usage is TRBV20-1 and J usage is TRBJ1-2; 11 bases agree with TRBD1. CDR1 DFQATT and CDR2 SNEGSKA come from the germline V gene (reference sequence). The junction had 6 bases not matched to a gene; V was cut back by 6 bases and J by 3 bases. The CDR3 extends over 14 amino acids. Here the CDR3 reads CSAPRTGGYYGYTF. In DNA form, the CDR3 reads TGCAGTGCACCTAGGACAGGGGGCTACTATGGCTACACCTTC.

This clonotype has a count of ten or more. One junction end does not reproduce the germline sequence, and a read error may be involved. The J gene is TRBJ2-3, the V gene TRBV5-1; D uncertain. CDR1 and CDR2 (germline): SGHRS, YFSETQ. This CDR3 spans 12 amino acids. Here the CDR3 DNA reads TGCGCCAGCAGTTTGGCTGGAGATACGCAGTATTTT. This sequence encodes CASSLAGDTQYF.

Ten or more counts support this clonotype. This chain joins TRBV5-1 and TRBJ1-4; maybe TRBD1 (5 bases). This CDR3 has 16 residues. Germline V gene lookup returns CDR1 SGHRS and CDR2 YFSETQ. V gave up 2 bases and J gave up 0 bases, with 11 bases separating them. CDR3 sequence: CASSLGRGTTNEKLFF. In DNA form, the CDR3 reads TGCGCCAGCAGCTTAGGACGGGGGACAACTAATGAAAAACTGTTTTTT.

This clonotype was counted at least ten times. The rearrangement links TRBV7-3 to TRBJ2-3, with 7 nucleotides matching TRBD2. The CDR3 sequence is 15 residues long. V shed 1 base, J shed 4 bases, and the junction held 5 bases outside the gene matches. The germline V gene encodes CDR1 SGHTA and CDR2 FQGTGA. The CDR3: CASSLMSGVADTQYF. The CDR3 coding sequence is TGTGCCAGCAGCTTAATGAGCGGGGTCGCAGATACGCAGTATTTT.

In this sample, this clonotype turned up many times. This rearrangement joins TRBV5-1 to TRBJ2-3; weak D call: TRBD1 (5 bases). Germline V gene lookup returns CDR1 SGHRS and CDR2 YFSETQ. V lost 2 bases, J lost 0 bases, and 10 bases lay in between. The CDR3 is 15 residues long. The CDR3 DNA follows: TGCGCCAGCAGCTTTAAGGGGTCTAGCACAGATACGCAGTATTTT. Its translation: CASSFKGSSTDTQYF.